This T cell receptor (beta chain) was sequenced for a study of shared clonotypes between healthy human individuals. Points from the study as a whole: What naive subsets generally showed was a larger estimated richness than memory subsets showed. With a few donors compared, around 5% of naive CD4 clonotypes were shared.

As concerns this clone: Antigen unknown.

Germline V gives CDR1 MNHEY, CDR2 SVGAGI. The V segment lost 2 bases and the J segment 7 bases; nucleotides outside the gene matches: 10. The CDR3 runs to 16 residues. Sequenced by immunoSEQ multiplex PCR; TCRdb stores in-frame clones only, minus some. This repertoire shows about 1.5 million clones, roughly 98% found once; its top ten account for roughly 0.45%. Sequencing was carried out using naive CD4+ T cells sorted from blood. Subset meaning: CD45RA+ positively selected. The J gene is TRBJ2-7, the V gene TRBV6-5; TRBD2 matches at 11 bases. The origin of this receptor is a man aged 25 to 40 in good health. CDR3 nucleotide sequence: TGTGCCAGCAGTTACGGTGGGCCGGGACTAGCGGAGGAGCAGTACTTC. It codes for CASSYGGPGLAEEQYF.